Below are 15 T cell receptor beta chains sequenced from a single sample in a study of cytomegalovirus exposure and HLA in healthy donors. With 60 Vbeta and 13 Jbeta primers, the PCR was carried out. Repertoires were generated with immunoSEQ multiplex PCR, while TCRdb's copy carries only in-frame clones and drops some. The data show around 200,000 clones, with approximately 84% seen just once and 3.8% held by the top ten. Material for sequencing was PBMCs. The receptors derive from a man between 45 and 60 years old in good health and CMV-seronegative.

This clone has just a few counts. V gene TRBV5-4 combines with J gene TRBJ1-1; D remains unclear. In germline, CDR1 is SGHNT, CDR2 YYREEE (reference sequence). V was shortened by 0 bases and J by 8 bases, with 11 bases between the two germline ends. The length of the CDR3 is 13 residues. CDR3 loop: CASSLAQEQEAFF. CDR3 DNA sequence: TGTGCCAGCAGCTTGGCCCAGGAACAGGAAGCTTTCTTT. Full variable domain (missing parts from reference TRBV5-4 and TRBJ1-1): ETGVTQSPTHLIKTRGQQVTLRCSSQSGHNTVSWYQQALGQGPQFIFQYYREEENGRGNFPPRFSGLQFPNYSSELNVNALELDDSALYLCASSLAQEQEAFFGQGTRLTVV.

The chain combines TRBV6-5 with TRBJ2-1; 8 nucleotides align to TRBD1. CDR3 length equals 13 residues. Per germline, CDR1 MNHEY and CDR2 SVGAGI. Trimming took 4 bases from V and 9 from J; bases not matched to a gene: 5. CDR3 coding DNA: TGTGCCAGCAGTTCTAGCGACAGGGGTGAGCAGTTCTTC. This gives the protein CASSSSDRGEQFF.

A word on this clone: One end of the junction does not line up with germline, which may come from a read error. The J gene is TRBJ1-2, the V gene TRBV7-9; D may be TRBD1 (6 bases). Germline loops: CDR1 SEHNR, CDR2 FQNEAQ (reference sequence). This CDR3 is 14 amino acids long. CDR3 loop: CSSSPSDSVYGYTF. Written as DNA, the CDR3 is TGTTCCAGCAGCCCTTCGGACAGCGTCTATGGCTACACCTTC.

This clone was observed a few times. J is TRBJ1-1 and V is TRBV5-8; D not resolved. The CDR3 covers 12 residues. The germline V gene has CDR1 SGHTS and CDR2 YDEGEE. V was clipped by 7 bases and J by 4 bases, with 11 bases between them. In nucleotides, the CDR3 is TGTGCCAGCCCCGGGGAGCCCACTGAAGCTTTCTTT. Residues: CASPGEPTEAFF.

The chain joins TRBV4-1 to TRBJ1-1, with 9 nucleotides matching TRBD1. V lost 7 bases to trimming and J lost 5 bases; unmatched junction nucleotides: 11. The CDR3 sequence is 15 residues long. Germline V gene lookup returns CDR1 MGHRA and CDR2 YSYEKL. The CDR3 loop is CASNSPGQGLTEAFF. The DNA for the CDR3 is TGCGCCAGCAATTCACCCGGACAGGGGCTAACTGAAGCTTTCTTT.

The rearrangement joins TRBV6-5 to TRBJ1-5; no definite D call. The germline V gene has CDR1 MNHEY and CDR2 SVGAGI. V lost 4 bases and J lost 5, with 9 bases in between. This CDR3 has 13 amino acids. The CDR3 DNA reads TGTGCCAGCAGTTTATGGGAGGATCAGCCCCAGCATTTT. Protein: CASSLWEDQPQHF.

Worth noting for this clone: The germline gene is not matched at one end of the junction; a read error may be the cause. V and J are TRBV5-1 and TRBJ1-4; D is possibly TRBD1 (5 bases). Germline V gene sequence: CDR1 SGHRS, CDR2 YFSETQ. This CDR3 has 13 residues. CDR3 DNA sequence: TGCGCCAGCAGCCTGGGGCAGAATCAAAACCTGTTTTTT. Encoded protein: CASSLGQNQNLFF.

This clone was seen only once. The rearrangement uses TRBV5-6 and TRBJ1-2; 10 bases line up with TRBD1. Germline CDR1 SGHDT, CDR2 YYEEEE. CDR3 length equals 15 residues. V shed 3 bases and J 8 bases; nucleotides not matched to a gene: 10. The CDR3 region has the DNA TGTGCCAGCAGCTCCCGGGACAGGGGAAGGAACGGCTACACCTTC. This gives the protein CASSSRDRGRNGYTF.

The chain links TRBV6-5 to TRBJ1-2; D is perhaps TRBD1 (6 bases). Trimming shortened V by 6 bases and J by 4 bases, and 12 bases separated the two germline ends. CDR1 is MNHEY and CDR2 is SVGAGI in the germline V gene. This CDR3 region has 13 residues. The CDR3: CASSLARGYGYTF. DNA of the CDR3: TGTGCCAGCAGCCTCGCCAGGGGCTATGGCTACACCTTC.

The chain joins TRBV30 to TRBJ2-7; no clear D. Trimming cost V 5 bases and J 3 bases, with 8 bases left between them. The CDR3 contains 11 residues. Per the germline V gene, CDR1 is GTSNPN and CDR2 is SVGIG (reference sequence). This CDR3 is CAWQELYEQYF. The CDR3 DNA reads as TGTGCCTGGCAGGAACTCTACGAGCAGTACTTC.

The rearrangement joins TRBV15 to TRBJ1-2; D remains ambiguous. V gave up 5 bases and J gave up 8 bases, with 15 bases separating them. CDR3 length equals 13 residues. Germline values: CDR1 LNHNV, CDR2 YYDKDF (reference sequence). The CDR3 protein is CATSRHSKYGYTF. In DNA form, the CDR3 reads TGTGCCACCAGCCGGCACAGCAAGTACGGCTACACCTTC.

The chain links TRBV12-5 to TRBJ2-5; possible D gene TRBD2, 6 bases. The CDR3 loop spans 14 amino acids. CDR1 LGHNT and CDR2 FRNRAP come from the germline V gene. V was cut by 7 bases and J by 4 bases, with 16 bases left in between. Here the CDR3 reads CASALSSAGETQYF. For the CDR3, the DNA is TGTGCTAGTGCCCTTTCTAGCGCGGGAGAGACCCAGTACTTC.

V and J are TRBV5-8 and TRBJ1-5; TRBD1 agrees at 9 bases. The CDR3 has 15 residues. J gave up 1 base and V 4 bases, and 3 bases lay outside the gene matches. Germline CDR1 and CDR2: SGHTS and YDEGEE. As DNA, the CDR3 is TGTGCCAGCAGCCACGGACAGGGGAGCAATCAGCCCCAGCATTTT. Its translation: CASSHGQGSNQPQHF.

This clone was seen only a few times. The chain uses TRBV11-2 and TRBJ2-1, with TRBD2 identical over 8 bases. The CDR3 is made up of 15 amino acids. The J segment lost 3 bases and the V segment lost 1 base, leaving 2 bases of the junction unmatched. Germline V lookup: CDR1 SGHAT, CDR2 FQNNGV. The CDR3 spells CASSLAGGLYNEQFF. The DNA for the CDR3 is TGTGCCAGCAGCTTAGCGGGGGGGCTCTACAATGAGCAGTTCTTC.

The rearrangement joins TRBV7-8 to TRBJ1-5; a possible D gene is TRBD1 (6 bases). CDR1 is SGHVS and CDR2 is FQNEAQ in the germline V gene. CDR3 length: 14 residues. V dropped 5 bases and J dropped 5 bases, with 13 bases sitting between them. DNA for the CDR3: TGTGCCAGCAGCCCTAGGACAGCCGATCAGCCCCAGCATTTT. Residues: CASSPRTADQPQHF.